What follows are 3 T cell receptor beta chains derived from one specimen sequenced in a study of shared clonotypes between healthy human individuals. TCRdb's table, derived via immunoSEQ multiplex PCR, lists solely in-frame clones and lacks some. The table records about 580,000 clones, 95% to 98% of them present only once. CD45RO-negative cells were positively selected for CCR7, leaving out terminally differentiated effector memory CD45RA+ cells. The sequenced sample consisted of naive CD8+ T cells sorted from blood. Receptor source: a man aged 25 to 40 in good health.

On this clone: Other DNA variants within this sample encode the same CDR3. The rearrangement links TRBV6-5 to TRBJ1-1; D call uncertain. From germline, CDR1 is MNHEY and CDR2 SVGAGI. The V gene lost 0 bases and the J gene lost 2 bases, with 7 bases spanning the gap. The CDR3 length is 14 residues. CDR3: CASSYSGGNTEAFF. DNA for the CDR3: TGTGCCAGCAGTTACTCCGGCGGTAACACTGAAGCTTTCTTT.

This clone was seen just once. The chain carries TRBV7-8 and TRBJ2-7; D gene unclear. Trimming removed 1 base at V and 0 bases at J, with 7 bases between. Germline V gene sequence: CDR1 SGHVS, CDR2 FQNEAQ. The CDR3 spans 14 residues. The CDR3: CASSLGQISYEQYF. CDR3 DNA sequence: TGTGCCAGCAGCTTAGGGCAAATCTCCTACGAGCAGTACTTC.

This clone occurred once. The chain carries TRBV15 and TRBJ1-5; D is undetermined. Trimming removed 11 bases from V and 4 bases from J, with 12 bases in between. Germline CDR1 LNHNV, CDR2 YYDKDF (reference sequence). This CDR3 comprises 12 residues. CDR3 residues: CAVKTANQPQHF. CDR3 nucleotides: TGTGCCGTCAAAACAGCGAATCAGCCCCAGCATTTT.